A selection of T cell receptor beta chains follows, all from one sample in a study of blood T cell repertoires in COVID-19. TCRdb's copy holds only in-frame clones and misses some; the assay was immunoSEQ multiplex PCR. The data show around 32,000 clones, 65% to 90% seen once. Sequencing input: peripheral blood. These receptors all stem from a woman older than 75 with active or convalescent COVID-19. Each CDR3 is given with its conserved first and last residue. The D gene is left open where the match is weak. Clone size appears in some rows only: once, few, many, or a class for an expanded clone.

v_call: TRBV11-2; j_call: TRBJ2-1; clone_size: .; d_call: TRBD1; cdr3_length: 17; cdr3_nt: TGTGCCAGCAGCTCCGAGGGGGCGAAGAGCTCCTACAATGAGCAGTTCTTC; cdr3_aa: CASSSEGAKSSYNEQFF
v_call: TRBV7-9; j_call: TRBJ2-1; clone_size: .; d_call: TRBD2; cdr3_length: 16; cdr3_nt: TGTGCCAGCAGCGAGCAAAGCGGGAGCCCCTACAATGAGCAGTTCTTC; cdr3_aa: CASSEQSGSPYNEQFF
v_call: TRBV21-1; j_call: TRBJ2-7; clone_size: few; d_call: .; cdr3_length: 16; cdr3_nt: TGTGCCAGCAGCCGTCCCCTCCGGGACAGGGCAGGGGAGCAGTACTTC; cdr3_aa: CASSRPLRDRAGEQYF
v_call: TRBV18; j_call: TRBJ2-5; clone_size: few; d_call: .; cdr3_length: 14; cdr3_nt: TGTGCCAGCTCACCGACAGCTCCCCCCGAGACCCAGTACTTC; cdr3_aa: CASSPTAPPETQYF
v_call: TRBV7-2; j_call: TRBJ2-1; clone_size: .; d_call: .; cdr3_length: 17; cdr3_nt: TGTGCCAGCAGCTCCAAAGGTGGGGCATACACCTACAATGAGCAGTTCTTC; cdr3_aa: CASSSKGGAYTYNEQFF
v_call: TRBV5-1; j_call: TRBJ2-3; clone_size: .; d_call: TRBD1; cdr3_length: 18; cdr3_nt: TGCGCCAGCAGCTTGAAACCGGGACAGGGGATCCGCACAGATACGCAGTATTTT; cdr3_aa: CASSLKPGQGIRTDTQYF
v_call: TRBV9; j_call: TRBJ2-3; clone_size: .; d_call: TRBD2; cdr3_length: 15; cdr3_nt: TGTGCCAGCAGCCCCCGGGGGGGGGCTTCAGATACGCAGTATTTT; cdr3_aa: CASSPRGGASDTQYF
v_call: TRBV2; j_call: TRBJ1-5; clone_size: .; d_call: .; cdr3_length: 14; cdr3_nt: TGTGCCAGCAGCCTCCGACAGGCGAATCAGCCCCAGCATTTT; cdr3_aa: CASSLRQANQPQHF
v_call: TRBV7-3; j_call: TRBJ1-1; clone_size: once; d_call: TRBD1; cdr3_length: 14; cdr3_nt: TGTGCCAGCAGCATAAGAACAGGGGGTATTGAAGCTTTCTTT; cdr3_aa: CASSIRTGGIEAFF
v_call: TRBV6-2/TRBV6-3; j_call: TRBJ1-4; clone_size: few; d_call: .; cdr3_length: 12; cdr3_nt: TGTGCCAGCAGTTACCAGGGGTCCAGCCCCTGTTTT; cdr3_aa: CASSYQGSSPCF
v_call: TRBV7-2; j_call: TRBJ1-2; clone_size: once; d_call: .; cdr3_length: 14; cdr3_nt: TGTGCCAGCAGCTTAAGGGGGTTTGGCTATGGCTACACCTTC; cdr3_aa: CASSLRGFGYGYTF
v_call: TRBV6-5; j_call: TRBJ1-6; clone_size: .; d_call: TRBD1; cdr3_length: 13; cdr3_nt: TGTGCCAGGATGGGGACAGATAATTCACCCCTCCACTTT; cdr3_aa: CARMGTDNSPLHF
v_call: TRBV4-1; j_call: TRBJ2-7; clone_size: .; d_call: .; cdr3_length: 14; cdr3_nt: TGCGCCAGCAGCCAAGTCGAACAGGACTACGAGCAGTACTTC; cdr3_aa: CASSQVEQDYEQYF